Each of the 17 T cell receptor beta chains below was sequenced from the same sample in a study of T cell responses to AZD1222 COVID-19 vaccine (dated by TCRdb to the early 2020s). Library generation was performed with the immunoSEQ multiplex PCR assay. In its TCRdb copy, this immuneACCESS table keeps in-frame sequences only and misses some clones. Where compared with another copy, unresolved V genes explain less than half of these, and the others have no known cause. Within this sample are 95,000 to 150,000 clones, with 89% of them counted one time only. The top ten clonotypes cover about 4.8% of the sample. The intended sense of this specimen's time point label: baseline before first vaccination. The sample was peripheral blood, taken on day 0 of AZD1222 vaccination. These receptors all stem from an adult in good health.

This clone was recorded once. This chain links TRBV27 with TRBJ1-2, with 8 bases matching TRBD1. Germline trimming cut 0 bases from V and 4 bases from J; bases unmatched to any gene: 7. The CDR3 consists of 16 residues. Germline-derived CDR1 and CDR2 are MNHEY and SMNVEV (reference sequence). DNA for the CDR3: TGTGCCAGCAGTTTATCTCCAGGACAGGGACCCTATGGCTACACCTTC. Translating it yields CASSLSPGQGPYGYTF.

V is TRBV27 and J is TRBJ2-1, with 7 bases aligning to TRBD2. Germline loops: CDR1 MNHEY, CDR2 SMNVEV (reference sequence). The CDR3 contains 15 residues. The V gene end was trimmed by 1 base and the J gene end by 4 bases; junction bases not matched to a gene: 4. CDR3 in DNA: TGTGCCAGCAGTTTATGGGCTAGCGGATACAATGAGCAGTTCTTC. Its translation is CASSLWASGYNEQFF.

The CDR3 nucleotides read TGTGCCAGCAGCTTGGGGAATCCGGGCAGCACAGATACGCAGTATTTT. Residues: CASSLGNPGSTDTQYF. The chain joins TRBV5-5 to TRBJ2-3; D gene uncertain. In germline, CDR1 is SGHKS, CDR2 YYEKEE (reference sequence). Trimming cost V 0 bases and J 0 bases, with 11 bases left between them. The CDR3 consists of 16 residues.

This clone has more than one count but fewer than ten. The genes are TRBV6-6 and TRBJ1-2; tentative D call: TRBD1 (6 bases). Trimming removed 5 bases at V and 0 bases at J, with 22 bases between. Germline lookup yields CDR1 MNHNY and CDR2 SVGAGI (reference sequence). The CDR3 sequence is 18 residues long. The CDR3, as DNA: TGTGCCAGCAGTCTGGGGGGGGCAGGGGTAGGGGCTAACTATGGCTACACCTTC. Protein: CASSLGGAGVGANYGYTF.

This clone was counted a few times. The rearrangement links TRBV6-1 to TRBJ1-5, with unresolved D. Trimming pared 2 bases from V and 0 bases from J, leaving 8 bases between. CDR1 is MNHNS and CDR2 is SASEGT in the germline V gene. This CDR3 has 15 residues. CDR3 in amino acids: CASSEWPNSNQPQHF. The CDR3 DNA sequence: TGTGCCAGCAGTGAATGGCCGAATAGCAATCAGCCCCAGCATTTT.

The genes are TRBV7-2 and TRBJ1-2; 10 nucleotides line up with TRBD1. This CDR3 has 15 residues. Trimming cost V 1 base and J 8 bases; bases outside gene matches: 7. Germline V lookup: CDR1 SGHTA, CDR2 FQGNSA. Here the CDR3 reads CASSLVSWTGGGYTF. The DNA of the CDR3 is TGTGCCAGCAGCTTAGTCTCTTGGACAGGGGGGGGCTACACCTTC.

The chain is built from TRBV3-1 (or the pseudogene TRBV3-2) and TRBJ1-5; unclear D gene. CDR3 length equals 14 residues. Germline V lookup: CDR1 LGHDT, CDR2 YNNKEL (reference sequence). The V and J ends lost 3 bases and 3 bases respectively, with 9 bases between them. In nucleotides, the CDR3 is TGTGCCAGCAGCCATACAGAATTCAATCAGCCCCAGCATTTT. The encoded protein is CASSHTEFNQPQHF.

This clone was detected only once. The chain carries TRBV28 and TRBJ1-6; D might be TRBD1 (6 bases). V lost 5 bases and J 9 bases, leaving 17 bases between the germline ends. The CDR3 is made up of 15 amino acids. The germline CDR1 and CDR2 sequences are MDHEN and SYDVKM. The CDR3 loop is CASSAGGGGRSPLHF. The CDR3 DNA sequence: TGTGCCAGCAGTGCCGGTGGGGGGGGCCGTTCACCCCTCCACTTT.

J is TRBJ1-1 and V is TRBV9, with D unresolved. The ends were cut back, 0 bases at V and 7 bases at J, with 7 bases in the middle. From germline, CDR1 is SGDLS and CDR2 YYNGEE. CDR3 length: 12 residues. Written as DNA, the CDR3 is TGTGCCAGCAGCGTAGCCCGGGGTGAAGCTTTCTTT. This encodes CASSVARGEAFF.

CDR3 sequence reads: CATRGEGSYNSPLHF. CDR3 coding DNA: TGTGCCACCAGGGGTGAGGGCTCCTATAATTCACCCCTCCACTTT. The V gene is TRBV27, the J gene TRBJ1-6; weak D call: TRBD1 (6 bases). Trimming took 10 bases from V and 0 from J, leaving 13 bases between them. Germline V gives CDR1 MNHEY, CDR2 SMNVEV (reference sequence). CDR3 length: 15 amino acids.

The V and J genes are TRBV5-1 and TRBJ1-1; D ambiguous. Germline V gives CDR1 SGHRS, CDR2 YFSETQ. Trimming removed 0 bases at V and 3 bases at J, with 6 bases between. The CDR3 totals 13 residues. CDR3 in amino acids: CASSLAGYTEAFF. CDR3 coding DNA: TGCGCCAGCAGCTTGGCCGGGTACACTGAAGCTTTCTTT. Full variable domain (remainder filled in from reference TRBV5-1 and TRBJ1-1): KAGVTQTPRYLIKTRGQQVTLSCSPISGHRSVSWYQQTPGQGLQFLFEYFSETQRNKGNFPGRFSGRQFSNSRSEMNVSTLELGDSALYLCASSLAGYTEAFFGQGTRLTVV.

The chain's CDR3 is CASSSSGGGNEKLFF. The CDR3 coding sequence is TGCGCCAGCAGCTCCTCAGGGGGAGGCAATGAAAAACTGTTTTTT. The rearrangement links TRBV5-1 to TRBJ1-4; 7 bases align to TRBD1. The length of the CDR3 is 15 residues. V was clipped by 3 bases and J by 5 bases; unmatched bases: 7. Germline lookup yields CDR1 SGHRS and CDR2 YFSETQ.

The J gene is TRBJ1-1, the V gene TRBV2; D is ambiguous. With 4 bases removed from V and 1 base from J, the gap between germline ends came to 10 bases. The germline V gene encodes CDR1 SNHLY and CDR2 FYNNEI. This CDR3 spans 14 amino acids. CDR3 in amino acids: CASSGKVPNTEAFF. The DNA for the CDR3 is TGTGCCAGCAGTGGCAAGGTTCCGAACACTGAAGCTTTCTTT.

The V and J genes are TRBV6-5 and TRBJ1-1, with D possibly being TRBD1 (5 bases). Germline assignment: CDR1 MNHEY and CDR2 SVGAGI. V was cut by 2 bases and J by 4 bases, with 17 bases left in between. The CDR3 length is 16 residues. CDR3 bases: TGTGCCAGCAGTTACCAAGGGGCAGGGCTAGGCACTGAAGCTTTCTTT. Amino acids: CASSYQGAGLGTEAFF.

The rearrangement links TRBV18 to TRBJ2-3; 9 positions match TRBD2. Germline V CDR1 and CDR2: KGHSH, LQKENI. Losses at the gene ends were 3 bases for V and 0 bases for J; bases not matched to a gene: 13. The CDR3 loop spans 19 amino acids. Written as DNA, the CDR3 is TGTGCCAGCTCACCGTCCGTCCTGGGGCTAGCGGGAAGCACAGATACGCAGTATTTT. This encodes CASSPSVLGLAGSTDTQYF.

V is TRBV4-1 and J is TRBJ2-5, with D possibly TRBD2 on 5 matching bases. The CDR3 loop spans 16 amino acids. CDR1 is MGHRA, CDR2 YSYEKL, per germline. The ends were cut back, 1 base at V and 4 bases at J, with 16 bases in the middle. CDR3 DNA sequence: TGCGCCAGCAGCCAAGGCTATTCCGGTAGCGCAGAGACCCAGTACTTC. It yields the protein CASSQGYSGSAETQYF.

This chain connects TRBV10-3 to TRBJ2-1, with unresolved D. The germline V gene encodes CDR1 ENHRY and CDR2 SYGVKD. V shed 1 base and J shed 0 bases, with 10 bases lying between them. The CDR3 runs 16 residues. The DNA of the CDR3 is TGTGCCATCAGTGAGTGGAGCGCGAGCTCCTACAATGAGCAGTTCTTC. This sequence encodes CAISEWSASSYNEQFF.